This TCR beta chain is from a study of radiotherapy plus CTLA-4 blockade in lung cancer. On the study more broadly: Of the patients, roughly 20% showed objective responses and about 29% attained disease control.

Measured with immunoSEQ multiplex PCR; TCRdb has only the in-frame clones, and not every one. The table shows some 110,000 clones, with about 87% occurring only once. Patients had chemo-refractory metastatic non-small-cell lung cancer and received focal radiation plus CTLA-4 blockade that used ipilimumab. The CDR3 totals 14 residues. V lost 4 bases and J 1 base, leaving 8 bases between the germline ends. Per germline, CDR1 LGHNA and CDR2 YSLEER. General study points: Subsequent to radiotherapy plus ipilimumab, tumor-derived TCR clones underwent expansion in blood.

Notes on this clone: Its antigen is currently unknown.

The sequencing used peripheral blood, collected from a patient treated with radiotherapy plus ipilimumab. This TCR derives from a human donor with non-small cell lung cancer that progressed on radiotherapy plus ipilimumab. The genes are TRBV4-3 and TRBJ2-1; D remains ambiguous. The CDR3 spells CASSLMASYNEQFF. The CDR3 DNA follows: TGCGCCAGCAGCCTCATGGCTTCCTACAATGAGCAGTTCTTC.